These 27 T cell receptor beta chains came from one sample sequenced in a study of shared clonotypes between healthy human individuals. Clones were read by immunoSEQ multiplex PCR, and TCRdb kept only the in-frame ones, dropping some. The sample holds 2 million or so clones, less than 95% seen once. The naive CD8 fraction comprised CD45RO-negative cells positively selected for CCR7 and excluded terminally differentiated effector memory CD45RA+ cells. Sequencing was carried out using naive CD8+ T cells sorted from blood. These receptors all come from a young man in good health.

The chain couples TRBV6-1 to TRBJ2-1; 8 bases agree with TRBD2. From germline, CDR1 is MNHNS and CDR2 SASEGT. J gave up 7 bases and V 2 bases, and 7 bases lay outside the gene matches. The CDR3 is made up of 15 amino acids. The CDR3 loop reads CASSELTGGLNEQFF. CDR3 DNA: TGTGCCAGCAGTGAATTAACGGGGGGGCTTAATGAGCAGTTCTTC.

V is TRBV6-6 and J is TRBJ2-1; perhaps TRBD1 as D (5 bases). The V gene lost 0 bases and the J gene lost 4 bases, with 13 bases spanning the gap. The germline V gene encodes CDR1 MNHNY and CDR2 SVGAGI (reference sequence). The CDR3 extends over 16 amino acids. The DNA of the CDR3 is TGTGCCAGCAGTTACTCGACTGATGGGGCATACAATGAGCAGTTCTTC. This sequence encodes CASSYSTDGAYNEQFF.

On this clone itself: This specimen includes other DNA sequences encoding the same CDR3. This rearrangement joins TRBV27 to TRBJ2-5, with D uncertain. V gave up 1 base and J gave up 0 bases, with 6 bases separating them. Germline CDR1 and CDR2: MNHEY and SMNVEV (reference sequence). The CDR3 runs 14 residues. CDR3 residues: CASSLLGYQETQYF. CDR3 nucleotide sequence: TGTGCCAGCAGTTTATTGGGGTACCAAGAGACCCAGTACTTC.

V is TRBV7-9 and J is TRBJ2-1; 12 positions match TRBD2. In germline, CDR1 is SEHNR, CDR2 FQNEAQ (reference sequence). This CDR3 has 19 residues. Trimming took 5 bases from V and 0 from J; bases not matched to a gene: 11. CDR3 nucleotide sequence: TGTGCCAGCAGCCCGGGGACTAGCGGGCGAAGTAGCTCCTACAATGAGCAGTTCTTC. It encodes CASSPGTSGRSSSYNEQFF. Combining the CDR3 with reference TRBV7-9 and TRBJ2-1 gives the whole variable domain DTGVSQNPRHKITKRGQNVTFRCDPISEHNRLYWYRQTLGQGPEFLTYFQNEAQLEKSRLLSDRFSAERPKGSFSTLEIQRTEQGDSAMYLCASSPGTSGRSSSYNEQFFGPGTRLTVL.

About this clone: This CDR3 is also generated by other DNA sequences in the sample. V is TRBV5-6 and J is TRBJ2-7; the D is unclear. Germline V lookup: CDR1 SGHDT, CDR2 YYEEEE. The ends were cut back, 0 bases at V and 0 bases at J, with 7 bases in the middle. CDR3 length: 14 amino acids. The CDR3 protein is CASSLGVSSYEQYF. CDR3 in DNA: TGTGCCAGCAGCTTGGGCGTGAGCTCCTACGAGCAGTACTTC. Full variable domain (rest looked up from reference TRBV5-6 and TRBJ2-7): DAGVTQSPTHLIKTRGQQVTLRCSPKSGHDTVSWYQQALGQGPQFIFQYYEEEERQRGNFPDRFSGHQFPNYSSELNVNALLLGDSALYLCASSLGVSSYEQYFGPGTRLTVT.

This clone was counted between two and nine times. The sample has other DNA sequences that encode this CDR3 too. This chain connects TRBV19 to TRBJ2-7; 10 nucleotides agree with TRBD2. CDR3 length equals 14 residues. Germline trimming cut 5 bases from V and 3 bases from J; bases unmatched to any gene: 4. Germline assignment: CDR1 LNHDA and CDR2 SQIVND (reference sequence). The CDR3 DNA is TGTGCCAGTAGTCCGGGACTAGCGAGCTACGAGCAGTACTTC. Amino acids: CASSPGLASYEQYF.

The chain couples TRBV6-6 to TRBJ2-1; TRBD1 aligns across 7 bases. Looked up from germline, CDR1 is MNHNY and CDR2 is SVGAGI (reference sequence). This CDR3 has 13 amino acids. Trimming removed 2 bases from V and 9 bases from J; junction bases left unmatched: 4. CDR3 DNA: TGTGCCAGCAGTTACGAGGCAGGGGGTGAGCAGTTCTTC. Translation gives CASSYEAGGEQFF.

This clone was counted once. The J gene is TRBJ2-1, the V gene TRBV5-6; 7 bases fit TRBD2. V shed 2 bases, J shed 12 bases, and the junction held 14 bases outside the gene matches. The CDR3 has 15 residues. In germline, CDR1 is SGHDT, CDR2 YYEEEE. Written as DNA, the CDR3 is TGTGCCAGCAGCTTCGGAACTAGCGAGATATCCGGGCAGTTCTTC. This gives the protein CASSFGTSEISGQFF.

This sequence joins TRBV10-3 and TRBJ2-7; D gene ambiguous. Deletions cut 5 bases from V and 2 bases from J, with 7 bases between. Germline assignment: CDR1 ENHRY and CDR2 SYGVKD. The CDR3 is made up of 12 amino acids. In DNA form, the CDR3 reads TGTGCCATCAGTTCAGACACCTACGAGCAGTACTTC. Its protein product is CAISSDTYEQYF.

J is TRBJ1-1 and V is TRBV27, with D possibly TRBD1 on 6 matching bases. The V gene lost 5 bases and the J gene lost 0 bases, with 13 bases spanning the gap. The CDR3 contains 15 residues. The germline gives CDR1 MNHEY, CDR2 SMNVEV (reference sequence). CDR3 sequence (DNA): TGTGCCAGCAGTAACAGGGATTCGATGAACACTGAAGCTTTCTTT. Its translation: CASSNRDSMNTEAFF.

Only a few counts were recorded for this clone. CDR3 sequence: CASSVLGAGLSEQYF. DNA of the CDR3: TGTGCCAGCAGTGTATTGGGAGCAGGTTTGTCCGAGCAGTACTTC. The chain is built from TRBV2 and TRBJ2-7; a possible D gene is TRBD2 (5 bases). Germline CDR1 is SNHLY and CDR2 is FYNNEI. V was clipped by 4 bases and J by 6 bases, with 19 bases between them. The CDR3 extends over 15 amino acids.

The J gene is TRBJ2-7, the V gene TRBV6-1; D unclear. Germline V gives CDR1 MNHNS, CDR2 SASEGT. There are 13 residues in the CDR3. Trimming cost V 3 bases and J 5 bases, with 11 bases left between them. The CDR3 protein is CASSDGKAHEQYF. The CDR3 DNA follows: TGTGCCAGCAGTGATGGGAAGGCGCACGAGCAGTACTTC.

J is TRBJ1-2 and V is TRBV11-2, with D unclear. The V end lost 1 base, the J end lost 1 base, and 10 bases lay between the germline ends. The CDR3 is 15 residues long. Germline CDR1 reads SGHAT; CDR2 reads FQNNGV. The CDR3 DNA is TGTGCCAGCAGCTTAGGGGCAGGTGGTAACTATGGCTACACCTTC. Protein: CASSLGAGGNYGYTF.

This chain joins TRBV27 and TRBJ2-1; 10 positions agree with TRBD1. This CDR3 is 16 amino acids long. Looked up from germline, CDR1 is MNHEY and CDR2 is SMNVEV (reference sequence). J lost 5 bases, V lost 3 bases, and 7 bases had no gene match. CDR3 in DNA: TGTGCCAGCAGTTTTGGACAGGGGGGTATGGACAATGAGCAGTTCTTC. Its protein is CASSFGQGGMDNEQFF.

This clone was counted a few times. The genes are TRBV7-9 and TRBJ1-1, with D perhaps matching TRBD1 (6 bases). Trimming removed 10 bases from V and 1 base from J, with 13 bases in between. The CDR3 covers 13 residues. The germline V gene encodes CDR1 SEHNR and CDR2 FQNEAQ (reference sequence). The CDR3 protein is CATGDRSNTEAFF. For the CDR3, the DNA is TGTGCCACCGGCGACAGGTCGAACACTGAAGCTTTCTTT. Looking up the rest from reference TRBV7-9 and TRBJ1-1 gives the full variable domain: DTGVSQNPRHKITKRGQNVTFRCDPISEHNRLYWYRQTLGQGPEFLTYFQNEAQLEKSRLLSDRFSAERPKGSFSTLEIQRTEQGDSAMYLCATGDRSNTEAFFGQGTRLTVV.

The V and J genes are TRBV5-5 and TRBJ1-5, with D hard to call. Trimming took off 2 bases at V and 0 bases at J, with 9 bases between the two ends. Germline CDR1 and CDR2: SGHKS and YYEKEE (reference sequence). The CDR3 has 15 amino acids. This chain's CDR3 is CASSFRGNSNQPQHF. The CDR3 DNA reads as TGTGCCAGCAGCTTTCGCGGAAATAGCAATCAGCCCCAGCATTTT.

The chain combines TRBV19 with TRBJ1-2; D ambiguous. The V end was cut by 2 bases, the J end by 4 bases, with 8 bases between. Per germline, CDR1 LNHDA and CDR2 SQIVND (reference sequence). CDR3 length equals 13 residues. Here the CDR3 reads CASSISFSYGYTF. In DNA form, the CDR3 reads TGTGCCAGTAGTATATCTTTCTCCTATGGCTACACCTTC.

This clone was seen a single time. Written as DNA, the CDR3 is TGCGCCAGCAGCAACAGGGACTCCTGGGGCTATAATTCACCCCTCCACTTT. Protein product: CASSNRDSWGYNSPLHF. This sequence joins TRBV5-1 and TRBJ1-6, with D possibly being TRBD1 (6 bases). V dropped 4 bases and J dropped 3 bases, with 17 bases sitting between them. This CDR3 contains 17 residues. Germline V gene lookup returns CDR1 SGHRS and CDR2 YFSETQ.

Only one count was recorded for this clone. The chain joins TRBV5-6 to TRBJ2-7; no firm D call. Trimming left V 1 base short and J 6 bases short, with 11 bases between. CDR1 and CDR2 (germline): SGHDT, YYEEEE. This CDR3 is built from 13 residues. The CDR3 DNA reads TGTGCCAGCAGCTTGAATCCCCCCGGCGAGCAGTACTTC. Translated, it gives CASSLNPPGEQYF. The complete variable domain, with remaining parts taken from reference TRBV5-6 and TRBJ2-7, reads DAGVTQSPTHLIKTRGQQVTLRCSPKSGHDTVSWYQQALGQGPQFIFQYYEEEERQRGNFPDRFSGHQFPNYSSELNVNALLLGDSALYLCASSLNPPGEQYFGPGTRLTVT.

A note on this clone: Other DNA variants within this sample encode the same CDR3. CDR3 bases: TGCGCCAGCAGCCAAGACAGGGGTGGAGAGACCCAGTACTTC. As protein: CASSQDRGGETQYF. The chain couples TRBV4-1 to TRBJ2-5; D is possibly TRBD1 (6 bases). The CDR3 is 14 amino acids. V lost 0 bases, J lost 4 bases, and 9 bases lay in between. Germline V CDR1 and CDR2: MGHRA, YSYEKL.

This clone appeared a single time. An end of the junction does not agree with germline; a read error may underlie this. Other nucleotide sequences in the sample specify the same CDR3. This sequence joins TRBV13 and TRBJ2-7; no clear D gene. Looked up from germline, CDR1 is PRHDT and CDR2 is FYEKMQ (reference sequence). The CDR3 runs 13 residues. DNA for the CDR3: TGTGCCAGCAGCTTAGAGGGCAAATACGAACAGTACTTC. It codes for CASSLEGKYEQYF.

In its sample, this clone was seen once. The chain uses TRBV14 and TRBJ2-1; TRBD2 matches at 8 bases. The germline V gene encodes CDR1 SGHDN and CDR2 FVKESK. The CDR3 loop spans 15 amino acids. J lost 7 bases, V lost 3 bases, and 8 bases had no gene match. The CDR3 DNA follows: TGTGCCAGCAGCCAGCGAGCGGGAGCTCTGAATGAGCAGTTCTTC. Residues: CASSQRAGALNEQFF.

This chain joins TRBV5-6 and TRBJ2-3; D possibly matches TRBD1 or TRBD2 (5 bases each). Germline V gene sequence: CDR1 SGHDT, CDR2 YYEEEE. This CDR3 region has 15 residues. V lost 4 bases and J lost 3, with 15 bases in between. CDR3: CASSRDGVTTDTQYF. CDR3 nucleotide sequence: TGTGCCAGCAGCCGGGACGGGGTTACAACAGATACGCAGTATTTT.

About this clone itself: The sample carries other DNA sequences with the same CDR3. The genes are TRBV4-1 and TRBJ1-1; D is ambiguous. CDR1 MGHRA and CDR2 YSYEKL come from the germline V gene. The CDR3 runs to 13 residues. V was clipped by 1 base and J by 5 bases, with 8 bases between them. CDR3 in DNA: TGCGCCAGCAGCCAAGGCGTTGGGACTGAAGCTTTCTTT. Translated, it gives CASSQGVGTEAFF.

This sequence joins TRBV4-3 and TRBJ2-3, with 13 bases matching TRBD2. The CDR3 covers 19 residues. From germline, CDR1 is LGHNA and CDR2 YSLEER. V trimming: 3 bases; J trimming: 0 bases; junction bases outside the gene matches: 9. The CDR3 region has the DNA TGCGCCAGCAGCCAGGATTACGGGACTAGCGGGATCAGCACAGATACGCAGTATTTT. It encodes CASSQDYGTSGISTDTQYF.

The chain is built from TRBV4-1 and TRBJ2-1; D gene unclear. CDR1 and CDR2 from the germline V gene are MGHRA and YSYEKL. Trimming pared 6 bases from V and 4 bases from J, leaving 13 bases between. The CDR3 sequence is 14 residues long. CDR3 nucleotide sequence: TGCGCCAGCAGACCAGAAATCCAGTACAATGAGCAGTTCTTC. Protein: CASRPEIQYNEQFF.

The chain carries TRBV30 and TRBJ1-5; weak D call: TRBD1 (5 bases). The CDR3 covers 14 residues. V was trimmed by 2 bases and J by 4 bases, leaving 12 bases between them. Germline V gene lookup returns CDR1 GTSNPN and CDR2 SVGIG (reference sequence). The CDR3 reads CAWSIQVENQPQHF. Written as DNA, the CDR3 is TGTGCCTGGAGTATACAGGTAGAAAATCAGCCCCAGCATTTT.